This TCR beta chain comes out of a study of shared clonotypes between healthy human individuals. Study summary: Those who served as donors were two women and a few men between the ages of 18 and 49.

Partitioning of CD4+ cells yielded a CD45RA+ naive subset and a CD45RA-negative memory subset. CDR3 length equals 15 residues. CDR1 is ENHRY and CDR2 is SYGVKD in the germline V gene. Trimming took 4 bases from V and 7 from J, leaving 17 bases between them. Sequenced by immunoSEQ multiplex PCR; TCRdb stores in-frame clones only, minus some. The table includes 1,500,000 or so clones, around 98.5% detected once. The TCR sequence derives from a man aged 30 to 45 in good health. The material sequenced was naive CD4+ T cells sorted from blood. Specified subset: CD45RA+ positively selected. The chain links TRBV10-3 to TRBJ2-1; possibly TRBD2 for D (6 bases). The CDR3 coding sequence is TGTGCCATCAGTGCTAGGGGAGGAGGAAGTAATGAGCAGTTCTTC. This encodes CAISARGGGSNEQFF.